The 6 T cell receptor beta chains reported below all come from one sample, sequenced in a study of blood T cell repertoires in COVID-19. Clones were read by immunoSEQ multiplex PCR, and TCRdb kept only the in-frame ones, dropping some. The profile covers 93,000 or so clones, with approximately 90% appearing a single time and approximately 3.1% taken by the ten largest. The sample taken for sequencing was peripheral blood. Source of these receptors: a man aged 50 to 60 in a cohort sampled during active COVID-19.

This clone was recorded once. This CDR3 is CASSVAGGRLNTEAFF. In DNA form, the CDR3 reads TGTGCCAGCAGCGTAGCCGGGGGAAGATTGAACACTGAAGCTTTCTTT. The V call is TRBV9, the J call TRBJ1-1; TRBD1 might be the D (5 bases). CDR1 and CDR2 from the germline V gene are SGDLS and YYNGEE. CDR3 length equals 16 residues. V gave up 0 bases and J gave up 0 bases, with 12 bases separating them.

The chain is built from TRBV11-3 and TRBJ2-7; 7 nucleotides agree with TRBD1. CDR1 is SGHNT and CDR2 is YENEEA in the germline V gene. V shed 5 bases, J shed 0 bases, and the junction held 7 bases outside the gene matches. The length of the CDR3 is 15 residues. CDR3 nucleotide sequence: TGTGCCAGCAGCCCCACAGGGGACAGCTCCTACGAGCAGTACTTC. Amino acid sequence: CASSPTGDSSYEQYF.

The V call is TRBV15, the J call TRBJ2-5; D is unresolved. The CDR3 has 14 residues. V shed 0 bases and J shed 1 base, with 6 bases lying between them. Germline assignment: CDR1 LNHNV and CDR2 YYDKDF (reference sequence). The CDR3 DNA follows: TGTGCCACCAGCAGAGATCCGGTCCAAGAGACCCAGTACTTC. Its translation is CATSRDPVQETQYF.

The chain joins TRBV3-1 (or the pseudogene TRBV3-2) to TRBJ2-5, with 8 nucleotides matching TRBD2. Germline CDR1 and CDR2: LGHDT and YNNKEL (reference sequence). After removal of 4 bases from V and 2 bases from J, the junction contained 3 bases not matched to a gene. The CDR3 totals 14 residues. CDR3: CASSLIAGQETQYF. The CDR3 nucleotides are TGTGCCAGCAGCCTTATAGCGGGGCAAGAGACCCAGTACTTC.

The chain links TRBV19 to TRBJ2-7; 9 bases are shared with TRBD2. The trim removed 6 bases at V and 0 bases at J, leaving 9 bases unmatched. The CDR3 length is 16 residues. Germline V gene lookup returns CDR1 LNHDA and CDR2 SQIVND (reference sequence). The CDR3 sequence: CASSFGPRGGSYEQYF. The CDR3 DNA follows: TGTGCCAGTAGCTTCGGCCCGCGGGGGGGCTCCTACGAGCAGTACTTC.

The chain's CDR3 is CASSSGQGFVAFF. The CDR3 DNA is TGTGCCAGCAGTTCGGGACAGGGGTTCGTAGCTTTCTTT. V usage is TRBV6-5 and J usage is TRBJ1-1, with TRBD1 matching 10 bases. CDR1 and CDR2 (germline): MNHEY, SVGAGI. Trimming took 4 bases from V and 10 from J; bases not matched to a gene: 6. This CDR3 is built from 13 residues.